This T cell receptor (beta chain) was captured by sequencing in a study of CD8 T cells in ankylosing spondylitis. Findings and limits, study-wide: Seemingly characteristic of ankylosing spondylitis blood was a TCR beta motif consisting of several highly homologous variants.

The CDR3 sequence is 11 residues long. Germline V gene data show CDR1 as SGHVS and CDR2 as FQNEAQ. Trimming left V 4 bases short and J 7 bases short, with 6 bases between. In TCRdb, the 5' RACE reads were re-called with MiXCR into one record per CDR3 protein. The sample includes about 450,000 distinct CDR3 sequences, approximately 26% of them seen just once. In regard to this clonotype: Its antigen is undetermined.

What was sequenced was blood, either unsorted or a sorted T cell fraction (not recorded which). The chain couples TRBV7-8 to TRBJ2-3; D not resolved. The TCR originated in a male donor with ankylosing spondylitis. CDR3 sequence (DNA): TGTGCCAGCAGCTCGCCTAATACGCAGTATTTT. Translating it yields CASSSPNTQYF.